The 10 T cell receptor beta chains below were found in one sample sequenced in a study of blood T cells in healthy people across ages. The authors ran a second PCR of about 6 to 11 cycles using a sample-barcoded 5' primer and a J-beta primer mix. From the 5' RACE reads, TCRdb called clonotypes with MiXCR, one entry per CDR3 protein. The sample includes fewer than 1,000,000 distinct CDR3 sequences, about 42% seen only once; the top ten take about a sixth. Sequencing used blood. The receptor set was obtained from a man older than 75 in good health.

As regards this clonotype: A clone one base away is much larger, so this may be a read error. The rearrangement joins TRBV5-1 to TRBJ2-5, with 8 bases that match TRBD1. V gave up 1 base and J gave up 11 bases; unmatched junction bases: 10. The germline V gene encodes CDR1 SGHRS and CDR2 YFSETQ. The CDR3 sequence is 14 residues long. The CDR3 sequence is CASSLFGQGDEQYF. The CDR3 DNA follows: TGCGCCAGCAGCTTGTTCGGACAGGGTGATGAGCAGTACTTC. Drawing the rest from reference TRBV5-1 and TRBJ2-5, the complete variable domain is KAGVTQTPRYLIKTRGQQVTLSCSPISGHRSVSWYQQTPGQGLQFLFEYFSETQRNKGNFPGRFSGRQFSNSRSEMNVSTLELGDSALYLCASSLFGQGDEQYFGPGTRLLVL.

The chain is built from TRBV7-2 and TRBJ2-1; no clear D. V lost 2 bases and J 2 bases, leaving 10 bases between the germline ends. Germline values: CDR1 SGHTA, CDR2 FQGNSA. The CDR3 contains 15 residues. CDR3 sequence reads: CASSLMLAPYNEQFF. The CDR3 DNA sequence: TGTGCCAGCAGCTTAATGTTAGCACCCTACAATGAGCAGTTCTTC. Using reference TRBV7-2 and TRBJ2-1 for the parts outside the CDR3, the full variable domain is GAGVSQSPSNKVTEKGKDVELRCDPISGHTALYWYRQSLGQGLEFLIYFQGNSAPDKSGLPSDRFSAERTGGSVSTLTIQRTQQEDSAVYLCASSLMLAPYNEQFFGPGTRLTVL.

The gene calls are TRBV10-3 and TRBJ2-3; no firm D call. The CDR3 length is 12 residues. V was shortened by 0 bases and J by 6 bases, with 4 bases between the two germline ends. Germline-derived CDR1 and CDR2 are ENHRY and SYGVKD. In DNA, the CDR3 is TGTGCCATCAGTGAGTCGCGTGATACGCAGTATTTT. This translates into CAISESRDTQYF.

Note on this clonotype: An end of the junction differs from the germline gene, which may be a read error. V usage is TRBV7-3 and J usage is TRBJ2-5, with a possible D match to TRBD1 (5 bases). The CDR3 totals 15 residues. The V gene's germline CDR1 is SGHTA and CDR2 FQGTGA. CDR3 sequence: CAGSLQDRPWETQYF. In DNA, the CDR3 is TGTGCCGGCAGCTTACAGGATCGTCCGTGGGAGACCCAGTACTTC.

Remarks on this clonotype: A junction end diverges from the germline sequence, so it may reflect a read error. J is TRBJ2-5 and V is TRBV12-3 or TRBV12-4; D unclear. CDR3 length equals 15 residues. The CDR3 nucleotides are TGTGCCAGCGGTTTCACCGGCGAGTACCAAGAGACCCAGTACTTC. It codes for CASGFTGEYQETQYF.

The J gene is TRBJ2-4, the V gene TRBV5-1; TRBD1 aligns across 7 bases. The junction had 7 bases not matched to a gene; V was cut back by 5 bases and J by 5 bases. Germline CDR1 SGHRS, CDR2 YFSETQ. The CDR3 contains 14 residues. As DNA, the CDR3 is TGCGCCAGCAGTTTCGACAGGGTCCAAAACATTCAGTACTTC. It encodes CASSFDRVQNIQYF.

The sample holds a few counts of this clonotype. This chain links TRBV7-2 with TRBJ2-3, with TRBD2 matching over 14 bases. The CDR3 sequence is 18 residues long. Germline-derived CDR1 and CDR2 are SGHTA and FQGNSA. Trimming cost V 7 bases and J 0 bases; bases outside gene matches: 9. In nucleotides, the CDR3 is TGTGCCAGCATCGGACTAGCGGGGGGAGAAATTAGCACAGATACGCAGTATTTT. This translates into CASIGLAGGEISTDTQYF. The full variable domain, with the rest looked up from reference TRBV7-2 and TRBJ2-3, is GAGVSQSPSNKVTEKGKDVELRCDPISGHTALYWYRQSLGQGLEFLIYFQGNSAPDKSGLPSDRFSAERTGGSVSTLTIQRTQQEDSAVYLCASIGLAGGEISTDTQYFGPGTRLTVL.

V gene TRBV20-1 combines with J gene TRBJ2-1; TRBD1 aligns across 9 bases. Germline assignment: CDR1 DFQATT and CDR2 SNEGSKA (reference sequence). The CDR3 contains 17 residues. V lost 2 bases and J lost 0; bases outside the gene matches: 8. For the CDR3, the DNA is TGCAGTGCTAGATCGGGACAGGGAATCAGCTCCTACAATGAGCAGTTCTTC. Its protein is CSARSGQGISSYNEQFF.

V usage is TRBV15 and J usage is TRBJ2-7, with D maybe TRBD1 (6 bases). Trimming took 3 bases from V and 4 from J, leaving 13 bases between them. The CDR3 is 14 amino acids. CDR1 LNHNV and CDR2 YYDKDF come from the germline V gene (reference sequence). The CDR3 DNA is TGTGCCACCAGCAGTCCGGGACAATCATACGAGCAGTACTTC. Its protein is CATSSPGQSYEQYF.

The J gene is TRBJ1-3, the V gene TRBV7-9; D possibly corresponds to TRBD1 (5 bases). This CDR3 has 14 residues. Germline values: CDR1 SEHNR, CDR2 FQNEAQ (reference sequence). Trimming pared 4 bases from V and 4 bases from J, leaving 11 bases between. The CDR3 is CASSSPGEGNTIYF. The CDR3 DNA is TGTGCCAGCAGCTCGCCGGGGGAAGGAAACACCATATATTTT.